The clone carrying this T cell receptor beta chain was recorded once. The data originate from a study of cytomegalovirus exposure and HLA in healthy donors. With V trimmed by 4 bases and J by 4 bases, 5 bases remained unmatched. The CDR3 totals 14 residues. Germline CDR1 is SQVTM and CDR2 is ANQGSEA. PCR employed 60 Vbeta and 13 Jbeta primers. Produced via immunoSEQ multiplex PCR; TCRdb's table is partial and in-frame only. Of a few hundred thousand clones in the sample, approximately 81% were seen once. The receptor was derived from a man aged 25 to 40 in good health and CMV-seronegative. The chain recombines TRBV29-1 with TRBJ1-5, with TRBD1 identical over 9 bases. The sequencing sample was made of PBMCs. DNA of the CDR3: TGCAGCGTTGTTGGACAGGGGACGAATCAGCCCCAGCATTTT. This translates into CSVVGQGTNQPQHF.